The 23 T cell receptor beta chains below were found in one sample sequenced in a study of blood T cell repertoires in COVID-19. Profiling relied on immunoSEQ multiplex PCR, and the TCRdb table lists in-frame clones only, not all of them. This table holds approximately 250,000 clones, under 90% found once. Sequencing was done on a sample of peripheral blood. The origin of the receptors is a man in his 60s with acute or convalescent COVID-19.

This rearrangement joins TRBV10-1 to TRBJ1-1, with 8 positions matching TRBD1. The CDR3 is made up of 14 amino acids. CDR1 is WNHNN and CDR2 is SYGVQD in the germline V gene (reference sequence). The junction had 4 bases not matched to a gene; V was cut back by 4 bases and J by 3 bases. CDR3 nucleotides: TGCGCCAGCAGTGGAGCGACAGGGGACACTGAAGCTTTCTTT. Translated, it gives CASSGATGDTEAFF.

The chain has TRBV12-5 and TRBJ1-2, with a weak D call TRBD1 (5 bases). The CDR3 is made up of 12 amino acids. Trimming stripped 0 bases from V and 8 bases from J, with 7 bases between. Germline values: CDR1 LGHNT, CDR2 FRNRAP. CDR3: CASGLVAGGYTF. The CDR3 coding sequence is TGTGCTAGTGGTTTGGTGGCAGGGGGCTACACCTTC.

The rearrangement links TRBV6-5 to TRBJ2-3; the D gene is possibly TRBD2 (5 bases). Germline V gene sequence: CDR1 MNHEY, CDR2 SVGAGI. V was clipped by 2 bases and J by 4 bases, with 10 bases between them. There are 14 residues in the CDR3. CDR3 in amino acids: CASSYVRGADTQYF. The CDR3 bases are TGTGCCAGCAGTTACGTTCGGGGAGCAGATACGCAGTATTTT.

The V and J genes are TRBV3-1 (or the pseudogene TRBV3-2) and TRBJ2-7; the D is unclear. Trimming removed 6 bases from V and 4 bases from J, with 7 bases in between. Germline-derived CDR1 and CDR2 are LGHDT and YNNKEL (reference sequence). The CDR3 totals 11 residues. CDR3 sequence reads: CASRADYEQYF. In DNA form, the CDR3 reads TGTGCCAGCAGGGCGGATTACGAGCAGTACTTC.

CDR3 nucleotide sequence: TGTGCCAGCAGCTTGGCAGCGGGGGTGGACAATGAGCAGTTCTTC. Residues: CASSLAAGVDNEQFF. The chain joins TRBV11-2 to TRBJ2-1; 8 nucleotides agree with TRBD2. Germline V gives CDR1 SGHAT, CDR2 FQNNGV. J gave up 5 bases and V 3 bases, and 6 bases lay outside the gene matches. CDR3 length equals 15 residues. The variable domain in full, completed from reference TRBV11-2 and TRBJ2-1, reads EAGVAQSPRYKIIEKRQSVAFWCNPISGHATLYWYQQILGQGPKLLIQFQNNGVVDDSQLPKDRFSAERLKGVDSTLKIQPAKLEDSAVYLCASSLAAGVDNEQFFGPGTRLTVL.

This chain links TRBV6-6 with TRBJ1-1; D may be TRBD1 (6 bases). CDR3 length equals 14 residues. CDR1 is MNHNY, CDR2 SVGAGI, per germline (reference sequence). V was pared by 4 bases and J by 4 bases, with 13 bases between. The CDR3 loop is CASSSQGGGTEAFF. As DNA, the CDR3 is TGTGCCAGCAGTTCACAGGGCGGGGGCACTGAAGCTTTCTTT.

The chain links TRBV6-2 or TRBV6-3 to TRBJ2-2, with 9 nucleotides matching TRBD1. The CDR3 extends over 15 amino acids. V lost 5 bases to trimming and J lost 7 bases; unmatched junction nucleotides: 8. Germline V CDR1 and CDR2: MNHEY, SVGEGT. In DNA, the CDR3 is TGTGCCAGCAGTCTGGGACAGGGATTGAGCGGGGAGCTGTTTTTT. It yields the protein CASSLGQGLSGELFF.

This clone was observed a few times. The CDR3 nucleotides read TGTGCCAGTAGTATTAGGGGGCACGGGGAGCTGTTTTTT. This gives the protein CASSIRGHGELFF. The chain is built from TRBV19 and TRBJ2-2, with TRBD1 matching 7 bases. CDR1 and CDR2 from the germline V gene are LNHDA and SQIVND (reference sequence). V lost 3 bases, J lost 7 bases, and 2 bases stayed unmatched. The CDR3 sequence is 13 residues long.

The rearrangement joins TRBV7-9 to TRBJ2-2; a weak D match, TRBD2 (5 bases). The CDR3 loop spans 18 amino acids. Germline V CDR1 and CDR2: SEHNR, FQNEAQ (reference sequence). V was shortened by 1 base and J by 3 bases, with 18 bases between the two germline ends. This CDR3 reads CASSLVPVFVGDTGELFF. In DNA form, the CDR3 reads TGTGCCAGCAGCTTAGTCCCGGTTTTTGTCGGGGACACCGGGGAGCTGTTTTTT.

This chain uses TRBV4-3 with TRBJ2-1, with TRBD1 matching 8 bases. Germline CDR1 and CDR2: LGHNA and YSLEER. The V gene end was trimmed by 0 bases and the J gene end by 7 bases; junction bases not matched to a gene: 5. The CDR3 runs to 15 residues. CDR3 nucleotide sequence: TGCGCCAGCAGCCAAGAGTGGACAGGGTTTAATGAGCAGTTCTTC. Protein: CASSQEWTGFNEQFF.

J is TRBJ2-5 and V is TRBV4-3; 7 bases line up with TRBD2. Germline values: CDR1 LGHNA, CDR2 YSLEER. J lost 5 bases, V lost 0 bases, and 3 bases had no gene match. The CDR3 consists of 14 residues. The CDR3 region has the DNA TGCGCCAGCAGCCAAGAACTAGCGAGGGAGACCCAGTACTTC. It codes for CASSQELARETQYF.

This rearrangement joins TRBV7-2 to TRBJ1-1; D unresolved. CDR3 length: 14 residues. The V end was cut by 1 base, the J end by 0 bases, with 6 bases between. Per germline, CDR1 SGHTA and CDR2 FQGNSA. CDR3: CASSLGRVNTEAFF. The CDR3 coding sequence is TGTGCCAGCAGCTTAGGACGGGTGAACACTGAAGCTTTCTTT.

The chain links TRBV6-1 to TRBJ1-5, with D possibly matching TRBD1 (6 bases). In germline, CDR1 is MNHNS, CDR2 SASEGT. The CDR3 consists of 15 residues. Trimming cost V 7 bases and J 6 bases, with 19 bases left between them. The CDR3 DNA reads as TGTGCCAGCACGCTCCGACAGGCCCTCAGTCAGCCCCAGCATTTT. Amino acids: CASTLRQALSQPQHF.

This chain uses TRBV30 with TRBJ1-5; a possible D gene is TRBD1 (5 bases). The CDR3 totals 13 residues. Germline V CDR1 and CDR2: GTSNPN, SVGIG (reference sequence). V was clipped by 0 bases and J by 4 bases, with 7 bases between them. Here the CDR3 reads CAWSVQVNQPQHF. The CDR3 DNA sequence: TGTGCCTGGAGTGTACAGGTGAATCAGCCCCAGCATTTT.

In this sample, this clone turned up once. The genes are TRBV6-5 and TRBJ2-1, with TRBD1 as a possible D gene (6 bases). V was cut by 5 bases and J by 4 bases, with 9 bases left in between. CDR1 and CDR2 from the germline V gene are MNHEY and SVGAGI. The length of the CDR3 is 13 residues. The chain's CDR3 is CASSKDRYNEQFF. The CDR3 region has the DNA TGTGCCAGCAGTAAGGACAGATACAATGAGCAGTTCTTC.

This chain joins TRBV2 and TRBJ1-6; TRBD1 matches at 10 bases. Germline assignment: CDR1 SNHLY and CDR2 FYNNEI. The CDR3 totals 13 residues. V trimming: 11 bases; J trimming: 9 bases; junction bases outside the gene matches: 7. The CDR3 protein is CAGKGQGSSPLHF. CDR3 in DNA: TGTGCCGGCAAGGGACAGGGGAGTTCACCCCTCCACTTT.

This sequence joins TRBV2 and TRBJ1-1; D may be TRBD1 (5 bases). Germline CDR1 SNHLY, CDR2 FYNNEI. The length of the CDR3 is 14 residues. The ends were cut back, 8 bases at V and 4 bases at J, with 17 bases in the middle. The CDR3 region is CASGGPTVGTEAFF. In DNA form, the CDR3 reads TGTGCCAGCGGAGGGCCGACAGTAGGCACTGAAGCTTTCTTT. The full variable domain, with the rest looked up from reference TRBV2 and TRBJ1-1, is EPEVTQTPSHQVTQMGQEVILRCVPISNHLYFYWYRQILGQKVEFLVSFYNNEISEKSEIFDDQFSVERPDGSNFTLKIRSTKLEDSAMYFCASGGPTVGTEAFFGQGTRLTVV.

The rearrangement uses TRBV7-2 and TRBJ2-7; D is possibly TRBD1 (6 bases). The V end was cut by 5 bases, the J end by 4 bases, with 12 bases between. The CDR3 is 13 amino acids. Germline loops: CDR1 SGHTA, CDR2 FQGNSA. DNA of the CDR3: TGTGCCAGCAGCCCCAGGGGTCTATACGAGCAGTACTTC. This codes for CASSPRGLYEQYF.

Here the CDR3 reads CASSDGGYSGNTIYF. The CDR3 nucleotides read TGTGCCAGCAGTGATGGGGGGTACTCTGGAAACACCATATATTTT. The chain joins TRBV6-1 to TRBJ1-3; D may be TRBD1 (5 bases). The ends were cut back, 3 bases at V and 0 bases at J, with 9 bases in the middle. Per the germline V gene, CDR1 is MNHNS and CDR2 is SASEGT. The CDR3 runs 15 residues.

This clone was seen a single time. V and J are TRBV5-4 and TRBJ1-1; tentatively, D is TRBD1 (5 bases). V was trimmed by 2 bases and J by 0 bases, leaving 11 bases between them. The length of the CDR3 is 15 residues. Germline V gene lookup returns CDR1 SGHNT and CDR2 YYREEE (reference sequence). CDR3 protein: CASSFFGGLNTEAFF. The CDR3 DNA follows: TGTGCCAGCAGCTTTTTCGGGGGATTGAACACTGAAGCTTTCTTT.

V gene TRBV15 combines with J gene TRBJ2-7; 9 nucleotides line up with TRBD2. The CDR3 has 16 residues. The V segment lost 0 bases and the J segment 3 bases; nucleotides outside the gene matches: 6. The germline V gene encodes CDR1 LNHNV and CDR2 YYDKDF (reference sequence). In nucleotides, the CDR3 is TGTGCCACCAGCAGAGATTTGCTAGCGGGGCACTACGAGCAGTACTTC. Amino acid sequence: CATSRDLLAGHYEQYF.

The chain couples TRBV28 to TRBJ2-3, with 11 bases that match TRBD2. This CDR3 is built from 15 residues. Trimming removed 7 bases from V and 2 bases from J; junction bases left unmatched: 5. Germline V gives CDR1 MDHEN, CDR2 SYDVKM. The CDR3 nucleotides read TGTGCCAGCACCACTAGCGGGAGTTTCACAGATACGCAGTATTTT. It specifies CASTTSGSFTDTQYF.

This chain links TRBV18 with TRBJ2-5, with 8 bases lining up with TRBD1. CDR1 is KGHSH, CDR2 LQKENI, per germline. The CDR3 has 12 residues. V shed 5 bases, J shed 5 bases, and the junction held 1 base outside the gene matches. The CDR3 loop is CASSDRGETQYF. The CDR3 nucleotides read TGTGCCAGCTCAGACAGGGGTGAGACCCAGTACTTC.